Shown below are 28 T cell receptor beta chains from a single sample sequenced in a study of high-grade serous ovarian cancer treatment subgroups. The tumor samples were collected prior to definitive surgery or chemotherapy. Profiling relied on immunoSEQ multiplex PCR, and the TCRdb table lists in-frame clones only, not all of them. Altogether 7,500 or so clones are present, 65% to 85% being singletons, with the ten largest covering under 14%. Sequencing input: tumor tissue. Every receptor here comes from a human donor with high-grade serous ovarian cancer.

The rearrangement joins TRBV19 to TRBJ1-2; 12 bases are a match to TRBD1. Germline CDR1 and CDR2: LNHDA and SQIVND (reference sequence). This CDR3 has 16 residues. The junction had 9 bases not matched to a gene; V was cut back by 7 bases and J by 3 bases. The chain's CDR3 is CASTGTGGWYYYGYTF. CDR3 nucleotide sequence: TGTGCCAGTACCGGGACAGGGGGCTGGTATTACTATGGCTACACCTTC.

The rearrangement uses TRBV5-6 and TRBJ2-7; 7 bases are a match to TRBD2. This CDR3 comprises 16 residues. Germline CDR1 SGHDT, CDR2 YYEEEE. V lost 1 base and J lost 2; bases outside the gene matches: 9. The CDR3 DNA is TGTGCCAGCAGCTTGCGTCGACTAGCCCTCCCCTACGAGCAGTACTTC. Protein product: CASSLRRLALPYEQYF.

This clone occurred a few times. This chain joins TRBV6-1 and TRBJ1-1; D may be TRBD1 (6 bases). The CDR3 sequence is 11 residues long. V lost 6 bases, J lost 5 bases, and 7 bases lay in between. Germline V lookup: CDR1 MNHNS, CDR2 SASEGT. The CDR3 loop is CASSQGTEAFF. The CDR3 nucleotides read TGTGCCAGCAGCCAGGGGACTGAAGCTTTCTTT.

This clone has a single count. The CDR3 DNA follows: TGTGCCAGCAGCCAACTACCGGGACTTCCCTCCTACAATGAGCAGTTCTTC. It specifies CASSQLPGLPSYNEQFF. The chain uses TRBV14 and TRBJ2-1, with a weak D call TRBD2 (6 bases). The ends were cut back, 2 bases at V and 0 bases at J, with 14 bases in the middle. Germline CDR1 and CDR2: SGHDN and FVKESK. The CDR3 sequence is 17 residues long.

The CDR3 spells CASSFPGGSETQYF. DNA of the CDR3: TGTGCCAGCAGTTTCCCCGGGGGGTCAGAGACCCAGTACTTC. The chain joins TRBV28 to TRBJ2-5; 7 bases fit TRBD2. The CDR3 spans 14 residues. Germline V lookup: CDR1 MDHEN, CDR2 SYDVKM. V gave up 3 bases and J gave up 4 bases; unmatched junction bases: 5.

The chain couples TRBV2 to TRBJ1-2, with D perhaps TRBD1 (5 bases). V shed 4 bases and J shed 1 base, with 13 bases lying between them. Germline-derived CDR1 and CDR2 are SNHLY and FYNNEI. CDR3 size: 15 residues. CDR3 nucleotide sequence: TGTGCCAGCAGTGGCGGCAGGGTGGTTAACTATGGCTACACCTTC. This translates into CASSGGRVVNYGYTF.

The chain couples TRBV6-6 to TRBJ1-4, with D hard to call. The CDR3 has 13 residues. The germline V and J ends were trimmed by 6 bases and 1 base, with 6 bases remaining between them. Germline lookup yields CDR1 MNHNY and CDR2 SVGAGI (reference sequence). The CDR3 protein is CASRGGTNEKLFF. The CDR3 DNA sequence: TGTGCCAGCAGGGGAGGAACTAATGAAAAACTGTTTTTT.

This sequence joins TRBV6-4 and TRBJ2-3; 9 bases line up with TRBD2. V dropped 6 bases and J dropped 4; count of bases not matched to a gene: 11. The CDR3 runs to 16 residues. The germline CDR1 and CDR2 sequences are MRHNA and SNTAGT. The CDR3, as DNA: TGTGCCAGCAGCGCCCTTGGCGGGGGGGGTGCAGATACGCAGTATTTT. The encoded protein is CASSALGGGGADTQYF.

The chain links TRBV27 to TRBJ2-1; the D is unclear. CDR3 length equals 11 residues. V lost 3 bases and J 4 bases, leaving 1 base between the germline ends. Per the germline V gene, CDR1 is MNHEY and CDR2 is SMNVEV (reference sequence). The CDR3 is CASSLYNEQFF. CDR3 nucleotide sequence: TGTGCCAGCAGTTTGTACAATGAGCAGTTCTTC.

This chain links TRBV5-1 with TRBJ2-1; TRBD1 matches at 10 bases. Looked up from germline, CDR1 is SGHRS and CDR2 is YFSETQ. Trimming cost V 4 bases and J 3 bases; bases outside gene matches: 7. The CDR3 covers 16 residues. DNA for the CDR3: TGCGCCAGCAGCGGGGGACAGGGGAGTTTCTACAATGAGCAGTTCTTC. Its translation: CASSGGQGSFYNEQFF.

The chain has TRBV5-5 and TRBJ2-5; 9 positions agree with TRBD2. Matching the DNA end better, TRBJ2-7 makes the J call doubtful. Germline CDR1 is SGHKS and CDR2 is YYEKEE (reference sequence). The CDR3 sequence is 14 residues long. CDR3 sequence reads: CASSFRLAENEQYF. As DNA, the CDR3 is TGTGCCAGCAGCTTCCGACTAGCGGAAAACGAGCAGTACTTC.

This chain connects TRBV18 to TRBJ2-1, with 14 bases lining up with TRBD2. The junction had 1 base not matched to a gene; V was cut back by 4 bases and J by 8 bases. This CDR3 is built from 14 residues. CDR1 and CDR2 from the germline V gene are KGHSH and LQKENI. The CDR3 protein is CASSRGLAGDEQFF. The DNA for the CDR3 is TGTGCCAGCTCACGGGGACTAGCGGGGGATGAGCAGTTCTTC.

The rearrangement links TRBV5-6 to TRBJ1-6, with D maybe TRBD1 (5 bases). This CDR3 is built from 15 residues. V was cut by 5 bases and J by 4 bases, with 13 bases left in between. Germline CDR1 and CDR2: SGHDT and YYEEEE. This CDR3 is CASSHGTYYNSPLHF. The DNA for the CDR3 is TGTGCCAGCAGTCATGGGACCTATTATAATTCACCCCTCCACTTT.

This sequence joins TRBV7-2 and TRBJ2-7, with 11 bases fitting TRBD2. CDR3 length equals 14 residues. CDR1 is SGHTA, CDR2 FQGNSA, per germline. V shed 3 bases and J 2 bases; nucleotides not matched to a gene: 0. The CDR3 region is CASSFSGGAYEQYF. The CDR3 region has the DNA TGTGCCAGCAGCTTTAGCGGGGGGGCCTACGAGCAGTACTTC.

The chain is built from TRBV7-2 and TRBJ2-5, with 7 positions matching TRBD1. CDR3 size: 14 residues. Germline CDR1 is SGHTA and CDR2 is FQGNSA. With V trimmed by 5 bases and J by 5 bases, 8 bases remained unmatched. As DNA, the CDR3 is TGTGCCAGCAGCCGAGGGAGCAGGGGGGAGACCCAGTACTTC. Translation: CASSRGSRGETQYF.

V gene TRBV7-2 combines with J gene TRBJ2-7; 14 nucleotides agree with TRBD2. V dropped 0 bases and J dropped 5; count of bases not matched to a gene: 9. CDR1 and CDR2 (germline): SGHTA, FQGNSA. The CDR3 extends over 18 amino acids. As DNA, the CDR3 is TGTGCCAGCAGCTTAGCCTCCGGGACTAGCGGGAGTTTCGACGAGCAGTACTTC. It translates to CASSLASGTSGSFDEQYF.

The V call is TRBV27, the J call TRBJ2-7; 8 positions match TRBD1. CDR1 MNHEY and CDR2 SMNVEV come from the germline V gene (reference sequence). The CDR3 sequence is 15 residues long. Trimming removed 1 base from V and 0 bases from J; junction bases left unmatched: 2. The CDR3 loop reads CASSLFTGGSYEQYF. CDR3 bases: TGTGCCAGCAGTTTATTCACAGGGGGCTCCTACGAGCAGTACTTC.

The DNA for the CDR3 is TGTGCCAGCAGCGAGGAATGGGAGCAGTTCTTC. Encoded protein: CASSEEWEQFF. This chain joins TRBV2 and TRBJ2-1, with unresolved D. CDR1 SNHLY and CDR2 FYNNEI come from the germline V gene. The CDR3 extends over 11 amino acids. The V and J ends lost 6 bases and 10 bases respectively, with 10 bases between them.

The chain uses TRBV30 and TRBJ2-7; 12 bases agree with TRBD2. This CDR3 is built from 12 residues. Trimming removed 3 bases from V and 12 bases from J; junction bases left unmatched: 6. Germline V gene data show CDR1 as GTSNPN and CDR2 as SVGIG (reference sequence). CDR3 in amino acids: CAWSETSGRGYF. The DNA of the CDR3 is TGTGCCTGGAGCGAGACTAGCGGGAGAGGGTACTTC.

V usage is TRBV7-9 and J usage is TRBJ2-3; the match to TRBD1 covers 10 bases. This CDR3 contains 12 residues. The V gene end was trimmed by 4 bases and the J gene end by 13 bases; junction bases not matched to a gene: 5. CDR1 is SEHNR, CDR2 FQNEAQ, per germline (reference sequence). CDR3 amino acids: CASSSGTGAKYF. For the CDR3, the DNA is TGTGCCAGCAGCTCCGGGACAGGGGCAAAGTATTTT.

The genes are TRBV6-5 and TRBJ2-7; 7 bases map to TRBD1. V trimming: 5 bases; J trimming: 3 bases; junction bases outside the gene matches: 10. Germline V gene sequence: CDR1 MNHEY, CDR2 SVGAGI. The CDR3 sequence is 15 residues long. The CDR3 coding sequence is TGTGCCAGCAGTCAACATGGGACAGCCATCTACGAGCAGTACTTC. Encoded protein: CASSQHGTAIYEQYF.

Here the CDR3 DNA reads TGCGCCAGCAGCCAAGATAGAAGGATCTACTACGAGCAGTACTTC. It yields the protein CASSQDRRIYYEQYF. The chain is built from TRBV4-3 and TRBJ2-5; D is unclear. The DNA end favors TRBJ2-7, so the J call may be wrong. The CDR3 is made up of 15 amino acids. Germline V CDR1 and CDR2: LGHNA, YSLEER.

The gene calls are TRBV10-1 and TRBJ2-2, with 8 bases that match TRBD2. J gave up 0 bases and V 5 bases, and 5 bases lay outside the gene matches. The CDR3 contains 16 residues. In germline, CDR1 is WNHNN, CDR2 SYGVQD (reference sequence). DNA for the CDR3: TGCGCCAGCAGTCGAGCGGGAGACGCGAACACCGGGGAGCTGTTTTTT. This encodes CASSRAGDANTGELFF.

This clone showed up just a few times. The V and J genes are TRBV5-6 and TRBJ1-5; the D is unclear. This CDR3 has 15 amino acids. CDR1 and CDR2 (germline): SGHDT, YYEEEE. V lost 6 bases and J lost 0, with 13 bases in between. The CDR3 sequence is CASTSGLYSNQPQHF. CDR3 coding DNA: TGTGCCAGCACCTCGGGTCTTTATAGCAATCAGCCCCAGCATTTT. Drawing the rest from reference TRBV5-6 and TRBJ1-5, the complete variable domain is DAGVTQSPTHLIKTRGQQVTLRCSPKSGHDTVSWYQQALGQGPQFIFQYYEEEERQRGNFPDRFSGHQFPNYSSELNVNALLLGDSALYLCASTSGLYSNQPQHFGDGTRLSIL.

J is TRBJ2-7 and V is TRBV4-1, with TRBD1 matching 9 bases. CDR3 size: 17 residues. V gave up 1 base and J gave up 6 bases; unmatched junction bases: 13. The germline gives CDR1 MGHRA, CDR2 YSYEKL. The CDR3 protein is CASSQVAGGTGISEQYF. The DNA for the CDR3 is TGCGCCAGCAGCCAAGTAGCCGGGGGGACAGGGATCTCCGAGCAGTACTTC.

V is TRBV10-3 and J is TRBJ1-4; D is unresolved. Germline CDR1 is ENHRY and CDR2 is SYGVKD. V was clipped by 2 bases and J by 2 bases, with 12 bases between them. The CDR3 contains 16 residues. CDR3 nucleotide sequence: TGTGCCATCAGTGAGGCCTGGACGGGTACTAATGAAAAACTGTTTTTT. It encodes CAISEAWTGTNEKLFF.

The chain has TRBV7-9 and TRBJ2-1; 7 bases are a match to TRBD2. Germline V lookup: CDR1 SEHNR, CDR2 FQNEAQ (reference sequence). This CDR3 region has 15 residues. Germline trimming cut 1 base from V and 8 bases from J; bases unmatched to any gene: 8. This CDR3 reads CASSLDGREFDEQFF. Here the CDR3 DNA reads TGTGCCAGCAGCTTAGATGGGCGGGAGTTCGATGAGCAGTTCTTC.

The chain combines TRBV4-3 with TRBJ2-1; TRBD2 agrees at 10 bases. The length of the CDR3 is 17 residues. Germline V lookup: CDR1 LGHNA, CDR2 YSLEER. Trimming removed 4 bases from V and 8 bases from J; junction bases left unmatched: 14. This CDR3 reads CASSPTLLAGDMDEQFF. The CDR3 DNA is TGCGCCAGCAGCCCGACGCTCCTAGCGGGAGATATGGATGAGCAGTTCTTC.